The T cell receptor (beta chain) under discussion was sequenced for a study of regulatory T cells in long-lasting Graves disease. Comments on this clonotype: Its cognate antigen is unknown. A junction boundary mismatches the germline segment, possibly from a read error.

Notes on the study in general: Persistent Graves' patients showed a TCR diversity that was lower than that of newly diagnosed ones.

The germline gives CDR1 MNHEY, CDR2 SMNVEV (reference sequence). This CDR3 has 14 amino acids. To make TCR beta libraries, researchers used iRepertoire HTBI primers and Arm-PCR of CDR3 regions. TCRdb reprocessed the multiplex PCR reads with MiXCR, giving one entry per CDR3 protein. Of roughly 450,000 distinct CDR3 sequences detected, roughly 20% appear once; the ten largest clones hold 7% to 9.5%. As for time point: persistent/refractory GD, antithyroid drugs over 5 years with positive TRAb. Researchers made the TCR library from RNA that was extracted from PBMCs. The authors diagnosed Graves' disease using American Thyroid Association guidelines. EDTA tubes received around 10 milliliters of drawn peripheral blood.

The sequences come from peripheral blood mononuclear cells (PBMCs), collected when the disease was refractory, from a patient treated with antithyroid drugs. The clonotype comes from a female donor with Graves disease. The genes are TRBV27 and TRBJ2-7; TRBD1 might be the D (6 bases). The CDR3 sequence: CASSPTGTPYGQYF. The DNA for the CDR3 is TGTGCCAGCAGCCCTACAGGGACCCCCTACGGGCAGTACTTC.